One and the same sample provided the 29 T cell receptor beta chains below, sequenced in a study of cytomegalovirus exposure and HLA in healthy donors. Use of 60 Vbeta and 13 Jbeta primers characterized the PCR. Sequenced by immunoSEQ multiplex PCR; TCRdb stores in-frame clones only, minus some. The sample records about 140,000 clones, roughly 70% being singletons. Sample: PBMCs. All receptors come from a woman aged 55-70 years in good health and CMV-seropositive.

The chain employs TRBV18 and TRBJ1-2, with D possibly being TRBD1 (6 bases). Germline V gene sequence: CDR1 KGHSH, CDR2 LQKENI. The CDR3 is 15 residues long. Trimming removed 1 base from V and 0 bases from J, with 9 bases in between. CDR3 DNA sequence: TGTGCCAGCTCACCACAACAGGGACCTAACTATGGCTACACCTTC. Its protein is CASSPQQGPNYGYTF.

The chain is built from TRBV28 and TRBJ2-7; TRBD2 matches 9 bases. Looked up from germline, CDR1 is MDHEN and CDR2 is SYDVKM. V lost 9 bases, J lost 3 bases, and 12 bases stayed unmatched. The CDR3 extends over 15 amino acids. The CDR3 is CASSGSLQGSYEQYF. The DNA of the CDR3 is TGTGCCAGTAGCGGGAGTCTACAAGGGAGCTACGAGCAGTACTTC.

The V and J genes are TRBV7-9 and TRBJ2-4; weak D call: TRBD2 (6 bases). Trimming cost V 3 bases and J 0 bases, with 15 bases left between them. The CDR3 is 17 residues long. The germline V gene encodes CDR1 SEHNR and CDR2 FQNEAQ (reference sequence). DNA for the CDR3: TGTGCCAGCAGCTTTCCGGGGGACCCCTTAGCCAAAAACATTCAGTACTTC. It codes for CASSFPGDPLAKNIQYF.

The genes are TRBV5-1 and TRBJ2-1; TRBD1 matches 11 bases. Germline CDR1 and CDR2: SGHRS and YFSETQ. The CDR3 consists of 15 residues. V dropped 2 bases and J dropped 7; count of bases not matched to a gene: 5. The CDR3 region has the DNA TGCGCCAGCAGCTTCGGGGACAGGGGGATGAATGAGCAGTTCTTC. This sequence encodes CASSFGDRGMNEQFF.

This clone has a handful of counts. The chain links TRBV6-6 to TRBJ1-2; D may be TRBD1 (6 bases). The CDR3 extends over 15 amino acids. Per the germline V gene, CDR1 is MNHNY and CDR2 is SVGAGI (reference sequence). Trimming pared 4 bases from V and 5 bases from J, leaving 17 bases between. The CDR3 loop is CASSSKDSRRYGYTF. CDR3 bases: TGTGCCAGCAGTTCTAAGGACAGCCGAAGGTATGGCTACACCTTC.

Written as DNA, the CDR3 is TGCGCCAGCAGTGAGCGCAGGTACCAAGAGACCCAGTACTTC. Amino acid sequence: CASSERRYQETQYF. J is TRBJ2-5 and V is TRBV10-2; D unresolved. The CDR3 runs 14 residues. Trimming took 2 bases from V and 0 from J, leaving 7 bases between them. Germline assignment: CDR1 WSHSY and CDR2 SAAADI.

The chain combines TRBV5-1 with TRBJ1-2; D perhaps matches TRBD1 (5 bases). The CDR3 sequence is 15 residues long. Germline CDR1 SGHRS, CDR2 YFSETQ. The germline V and J ends were trimmed by 0 bases and 0 bases, with 9 bases remaining between them. The CDR3 DNA sequence: TGCGCCAGCAGCTTGGGGCAGGGATCTAACTATGGCTACACCTTC. Translating it yields CASSLGQGSNYGYTF.

CDR3 protein: CASGRGQNTEAFF. As DNA, the CDR3 is TGTGCTAGTGGTCGGGGACAGAACACTGAAGCTTTCTTT. The V gene is TRBV12-5, the J gene TRBJ1-1; D may be TRBD1 (6 bases). There are 13 residues in the CDR3. V was trimmed by 5 bases and J by 1 base, leaving 8 bases between them. Per germline, CDR1 LGHNT and CDR2 FRNRAP. The complete variable domain, with remaining parts taken from reference TRBV12-5 and TRBJ1-1, reads DARVTQTPRHKVTEMGQEVTMRCQPILGHNTVFWYRQTMMQGLELLAYFRNRAPLDDSGMPKDRFSAEMPDATLATLKIQPSEPRDSAVYFCASGRGQNTEAFFGQGTRLTVV.

The chain couples TRBV28 to TRBJ1-2, with 7 positions matching TRBD1. There are 15 residues in the CDR3. The V segment lost 6 bases and the J segment 7 bases; nucleotides outside the gene matches: 14. Germline CDR1 and CDR2: MDHEN and SYDVKM. The CDR3 nucleotides are TGTGCCAGCAGACTACCGTCTACAGGGGCAGGTGGCTACACCTTC. Protein sequence: CASRLPSTGAGGYTF.

This clone was picked up a small number of times. V usage is TRBV7-6 and J usage is TRBJ2-7, with TRBD2 identical over 12 bases. Germline V gene data show CDR1 as SGHVS and CDR2 as FNYEAQ. This CDR3 comprises 14 residues. With 4 bases clipped from V and 6 bases from J, the junction kept 4 bases outside the gene matches. This CDR3 is CASSSTSGRSEQYF. CDR3 bases: TGTGCCAGCAGCTCGACTAGCGGGAGAAGCGAGCAGTACTTC. The entire variable domain, with the rest obtained from reference TRBV7-6 and TRBJ2-7, is as follows: GAGVSQSPRYKVTKRGQDVALRCDPISGHVSLYWYRQALGQGPEFLTYFNYEAQQDKSGLPNDRFSAERPEGSISTLTIQRTEQRDSAMYRCASSSTSGRSEQYFGPGTRLTVT.

This chain connects TRBV16 to TRBJ1-5; 7 nucleotides agree with TRBD1. The trim removed 2 bases at V and 2 bases at J, leaving 12 bases unmatched. This CDR3 is built from 18 residues. The V gene's germline CDR1 is KGHSY and CDR2 FQNENV. The CDR3 sequence: CASSQRMLGGLGNQPQHF. CDR3 bases: TGTGCCAGCAGCCAACGGATGCTAGGGGGCTTGGGCAATCAGCCCCAGCATTTT.

This chain connects TRBV27 to TRBJ2-3; 11 bases map to TRBD2. With V trimmed by 10 bases and J by 0 bases, 3 bases remained unmatched. CDR1 MNHEY and CDR2 SMNVEV come from the germline V gene (reference sequence). The CDR3 is made up of 14 amino acids. The CDR3 DNA reads as TGTGCCACCTTAGCGGGAGGGAGCACAGATACGCAGTATTTT. This codes for CATLAGGSTDTQYF.

This clone was picked up a small number of times. CDR3 nucleotide sequence: TGTGCCAGCAGTCACGCCCCAGGGGGGAACGATCAGCCCCAGCATTTT. Amino acids: CASSHAPGGNDQPQHF. The chain couples TRBV6-6 to TRBJ1-5; 7 bases map to TRBD1. The junction had 12 bases not matched to a gene; V was cut back by 5 bases and J by 5 bases. CDR3 length: 16 amino acids. Per germline, CDR1 MNHNY and CDR2 SVGAGI (reference sequence).

The rearrangement joins TRBV29-1 to TRBJ2-3, with 7 bases matching TRBD1. V shed 7 bases, J shed 4 bases, and the junction held 5 bases outside the gene matches. The CDR3 has 12 residues. Germline assignment: CDR1 SQVTM and CDR2 ANQGSEA. This chain's CDR3 is CSAATGSDTQYF. CDR3 in DNA: TGCAGCGCTGCGACAGGGTCAGATACGCAGTATTTT.

The J gene is TRBJ1-4, the V gene TRBV10-3, with D perhaps matching TRBD1 (6 bases). V shed 3 bases and J shed 3 bases, with 11 bases lying between them. The length of the CDR3 is 15 residues. Germline V gene sequence: CDR1 ENHRY, CDR2 SYGVKD. The DNA for the CDR3 is TGTGCCATCAGTGAAAATGACAGGCCTAATGAAAAACTGTTTTTT. Its translation is CAISENDRPNEKLFF.

The chain carries TRBV5-6 and TRBJ2-1; D not certain. The CDR3 has 17 amino acids. Trimming removed 5 bases from V and 0 bases from J, with 18 bases in between. Germline values: CDR1 SGHDT, CDR2 YYEEEE. The CDR3 region is CASRISNLPSSYNEQFF. The CDR3 DNA sequence: TGTGCCAGCAGAATTTCGAACTTACCCTCCTCCTACAATGAGCAGTTCTTC.

This clone was observed a handful of times. The chain employs TRBV2 and TRBJ2-7; 7 positions agree with TRBD1. The CDR3 is 13 amino acids. CDR1 and CDR2 from the germline V gene are SNHLY and FYNNEI. The junction had 4 bases not matched to a gene; V was cut back by 4 bases and J by 4 bases. The CDR3 bases are TGTGCCAGCAGTGGACAGGGTTTGTACGAGCAGTACTTC. Its protein product is CASSGQGLYEQYF.

The rearrangement joins TRBV5-1 to TRBJ1-1; 8 nucleotides match TRBD1. With V trimmed by 4 bases and J by 4 bases, 9 bases remained unmatched. The germline gives CDR1 SGHRS, CDR2 YFSETQ. This CDR3 contains 15 residues. The CDR3 is CASSLTGGKSTEAFF. The CDR3 DNA is TGCGCCAGCAGCCTCACAGGGGGGAAGAGCACTGAAGCTTTCTTT.

The chain has TRBV6-1 and TRBJ1-1; D perhaps matches TRBD1 (6 bases). From germline, CDR1 is MNHNS and CDR2 SASEGT. The CDR3 is 13 residues long. Deletions cut 7 bases from V and 5 bases from J, with 14 bases between. The CDR3 region is CASTLSRGTEAFF. CDR3 coding DNA: TGTGCCAGCACTCTGAGCAGGGGAACTGAAGCTTTCTTT.

The table lists this clone with a few counts. V is TRBV10-3 and J is TRBJ1-2; D unclear. Germline lookup yields CDR1 ENHRY and CDR2 SYGVKD. Trimming removed 4 bases from V and 6 bases from J, with 9 bases in between. The CDR3 is 12 amino acids. This CDR3 reads CAISGVGDGYTF. CDR3 sequence (DNA): TGTGCCATCAGTGGAGTAGGAGATGGCTACACCTTC.

V and J are TRBV28 and TRBJ1-1; 8 bases fit TRBD1. The ends lost 5 bases at V and 5 bases at J; junction bases unmatched: 7. The CDR3 sequence is 14 residues long. Germline assignment: CDR1 MDHEN and CDR2 SYDVKM. The CDR3 sequence is CASSLPDRGTEAFF. CDR3 nucleotide sequence: TGTGCCAGCAGTCTCCCCGACAGGGGAACTGAAGCTTTCTTT.

The chain recombines TRBV7-9 with TRBJ2-3; 11 bases map to TRBD2. Trimming removed 1 base from V and 6 bases from J; junction bases left unmatched: 6. The CDR3 consists of 16 residues. Germline V CDR1 and CDR2: SEHNR, FQNEAQ (reference sequence). The CDR3, as DNA: TGTGCCAGCAGCTTAGGTCTAGCGGGAGGCCCGGATACGCAGTATTTT. This encodes CASSLGLAGGPDTQYF.

This sequence joins TRBV15 and TRBJ2-3; TRBD2 aligns across 7 bases. Germline CDR1 LNHNV, CDR2 YYDKDF (reference sequence). The CDR3 covers 16 residues. J lost 4 bases, V lost 1 base, and 8 bases had no gene match. CDR3 bases: TGTGCCACCAGCAGAGGGCAAGGACTAGATCCAGATACGCAGTATTTT. Residues: CATSRGQGLDPDTQYF.

This rearrangement joins TRBV19 to TRBJ2-1, with TRBD2 matching 10 bases. The CDR3 covers 15 residues. With V trimmed by 3 bases and J by 11 bases, 10 bases remained unmatched. Germline V CDR1 and CDR2: LNHDA, SQIVND (reference sequence). The CDR3 loop reads CASSISAGGESKQFF. The DNA for the CDR3 is TGTGCCAGTAGTATCTCAGCGGGAGGGGAGAGTAAGCAGTTCTTC. Based on the CDR3 plus reference TRBV19 and TRBJ2-1, the full variable domain is DGGITQSPKYLFRKEGQNVTLSCEQNLNHDAMYWYRQDPGQGLRLIYYSQIVNDFQKGDIAEGYSVSREKKESFPLTVTSAQKNPTAFYLCASSISAGGESKQFFGPGTRLTVL.

This clone was seen more than once but under ten times. The chain joins TRBV4-2 to TRBJ2-7, with 7 bases identical to TRBD2. With 0 bases clipped from V and 6 bases from J, the junction kept 2 bases outside the gene matches. The length of the CDR3 is 13 residues. Germline assignment: CDR1 LGHNA and CDR2 YNFKEQ. The CDR3, as DNA: TGTGCCAGCAGCCAAGAACTAGCGTTCGAGCAGTACTTC. Translation gives CASSQELAFEQYF.

The V and J genes are TRBV28 and TRBJ1-1; no reliable D call. Trimming removed 2 bases from V and 1 base from J, with 5 bases in between. Looked up from germline, CDR1 is MDHEN and CDR2 is SYDVKM. The CDR3 spans 13 residues. The CDR3 reads CASSLTGNTEAFF. The CDR3 DNA sequence: TGTGCCAGCAGTTTAACTGGGAACACTGAAGCTTTCTTT.

The chain combines TRBV7-9 with TRBJ2-5, with D perhaps TRBD2 (5 bases). V was shortened by 4 bases and J by 4 bases, with 13 bases between the two germline ends. CDR3 size: 14 residues. CDR1 and CDR2 (germline): SEHNR, FQNEAQ (reference sequence). The CDR3 is CASSSPRRPETQYF. The CDR3 nucleotides read TGTGCCAGCAGCTCGCCGAGGAGGCCAGAGACCCAGTACTTC.

This chain connects TRBV6-1 to TRBJ1-3; D not certain. The germline V gene encodes CDR1 MNHNS and CDR2 SASEGT. The CDR3 is 14 amino acids. V shed 2 bases and J shed 4 bases, with 9 bases lying between them. CDR3 nucleotide sequence: TGTGCCAGCAGTGAACCTATAGTGGGAAACACCATATATTTT. Encoded protein: CASSEPIVGNTIYF.

In this sample, this clone turned up a few times. This chain connects TRBV7-2 to TRBJ2-1; TRBD2 matches at 8 bases. V dropped 0 bases and J dropped 4; count of bases not matched to a gene: 5. The CDR3 consists of 16 residues. CDR1 is SGHTA, CDR2 FQGNSA, per germline. The CDR3 protein is CASSLATAGGYNEQFF. CDR3 nucleotides: TGTGCCAGCAGCTTAGCCACCGCGGGGGGATACAATGAGCAGTTCTTC. The variable domain in full, completed from reference TRBV7-2 and TRBJ2-1, reads GAGVSQSPSNKVTEKGKDVELRCDPISGHTALYWYRQSLGQGLEFLIYFQGNSAPDKSGLPSDRFSAERTGGSVSTLTIQRTQQEDSAVYLCASSLATAGGYNEQFFGPGTRLTVL.